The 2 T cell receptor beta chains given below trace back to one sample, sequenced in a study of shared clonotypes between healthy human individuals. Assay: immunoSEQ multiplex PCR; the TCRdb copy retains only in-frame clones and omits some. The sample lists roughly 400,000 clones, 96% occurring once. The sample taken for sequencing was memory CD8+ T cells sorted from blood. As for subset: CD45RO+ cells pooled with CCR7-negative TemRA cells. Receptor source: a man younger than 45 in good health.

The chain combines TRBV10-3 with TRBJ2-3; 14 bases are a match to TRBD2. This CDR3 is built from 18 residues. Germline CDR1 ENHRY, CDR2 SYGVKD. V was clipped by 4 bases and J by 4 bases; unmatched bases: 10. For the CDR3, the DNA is TGTGCCATCAGTGTCAAGGGACTAGCGGGAGTACATGCAGATACGCAGTATTTT. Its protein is CAISVKGLAGVHADTQYF.

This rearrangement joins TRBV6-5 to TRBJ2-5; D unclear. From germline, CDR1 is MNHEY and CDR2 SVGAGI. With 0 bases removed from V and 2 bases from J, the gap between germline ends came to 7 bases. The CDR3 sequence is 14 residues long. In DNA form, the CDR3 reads TGTGCCAGCAGTTACTCGGTGGGGCAAGAGACCCAGTACTTC. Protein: CASSYSVGQETQYF.